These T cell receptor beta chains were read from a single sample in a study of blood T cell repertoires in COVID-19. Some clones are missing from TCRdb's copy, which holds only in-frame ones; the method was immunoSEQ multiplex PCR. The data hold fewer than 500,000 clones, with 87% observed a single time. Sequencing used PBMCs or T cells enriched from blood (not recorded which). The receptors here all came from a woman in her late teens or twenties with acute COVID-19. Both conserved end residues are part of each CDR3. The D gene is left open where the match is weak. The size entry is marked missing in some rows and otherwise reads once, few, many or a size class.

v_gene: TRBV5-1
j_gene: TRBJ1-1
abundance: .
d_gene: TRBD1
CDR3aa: CASSSTGGTEAFF
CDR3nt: TGCGCCAGCAGCTCAACAGGGGGCACTGAAGCTTTCTTT

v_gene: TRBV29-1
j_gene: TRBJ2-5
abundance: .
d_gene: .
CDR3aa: CSVSQAETQYF
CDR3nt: TGCAGCGTTAGTCAGGCTGAGACCCAGTACTTC

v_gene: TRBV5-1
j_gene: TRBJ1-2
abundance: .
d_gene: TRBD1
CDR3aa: CASTAYGGTGTGYTF
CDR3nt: TGCGCCAGCACAGCGTACGGGGGGACAGGGACCGGCTACACCTTC

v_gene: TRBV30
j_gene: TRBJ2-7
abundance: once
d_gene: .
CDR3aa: CAWSVGGAEQYF
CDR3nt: TGTGCCTGGAGTGTCGGAGGGGCCGAGCAGTACTTC

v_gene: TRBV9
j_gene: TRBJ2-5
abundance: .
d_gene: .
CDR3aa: CASSRATQGQETQYF
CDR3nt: TGTGCCAGCAGCCGCGCAACCCAGGGCCAAGAGACCCAGTACTTC

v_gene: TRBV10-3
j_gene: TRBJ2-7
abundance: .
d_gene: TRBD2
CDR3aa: CAISEGLASYEQYF
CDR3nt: TGTGCCATCAGTGAGGGACTAGCGAGCTACGAGCAGTACTTC

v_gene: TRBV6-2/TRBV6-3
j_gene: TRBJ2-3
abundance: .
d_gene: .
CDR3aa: CASSYGTPDTQYF
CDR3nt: TGTGCCAGCAGTTACGGGACTCCAGATACGCAGTATTTT

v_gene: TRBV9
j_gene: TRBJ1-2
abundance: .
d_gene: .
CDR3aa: CASSVADWGYTF
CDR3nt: TGTGCCAGCAGCGTAGCAGATTGGGGCTACACCTTC

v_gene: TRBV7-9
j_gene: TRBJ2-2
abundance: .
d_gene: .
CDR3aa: CASSAEGGEPGELFF
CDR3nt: TGTGCCAGCAGCGCCGAAGGGGGTGAACCCGGGGAGCTGTTTTTT

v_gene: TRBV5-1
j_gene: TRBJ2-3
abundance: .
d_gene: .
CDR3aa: CASSGSYSTDTQYF
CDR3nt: TGCGCCAGCAGCGGGAGTTATAGCACAGATACGCAGTATTTT

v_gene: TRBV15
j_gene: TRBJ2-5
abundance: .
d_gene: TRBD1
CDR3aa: CATSTPRLGTEEETQYF
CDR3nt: TGTGCCACCAGCACACCCCGCCTCGGGACAGAAGAAGAGACCCAGTACTTC

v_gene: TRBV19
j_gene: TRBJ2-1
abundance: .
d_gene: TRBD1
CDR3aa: CASHRGREQFF
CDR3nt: TGTGCCAGTCACAGGGGGCGTGAGCAGTTCTTC

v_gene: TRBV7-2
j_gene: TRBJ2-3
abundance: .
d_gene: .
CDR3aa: CASSLTSSANTDTQYF
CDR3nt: TGTGCCAGCAGCTTGACGTCTAGTGCAAACACAGATACGCAGTATTTT

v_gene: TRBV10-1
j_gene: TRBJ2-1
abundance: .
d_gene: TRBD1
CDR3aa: CASSTTGQGGNEQFF
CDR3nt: TGCGCCAGCAGTACGACGGGACAGGGGGGCAATGAGCAGTTCTTC

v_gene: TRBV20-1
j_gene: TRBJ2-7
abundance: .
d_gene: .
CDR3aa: CSASGATRAYEQYF
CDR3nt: TGCAGTGCTAGTGGGGCCACTCGAGCCTACGAGCAGTACTTC

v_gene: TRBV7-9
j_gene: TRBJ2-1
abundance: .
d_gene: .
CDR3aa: CASSSMGGSSYNEQFF
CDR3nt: TGTGCCAGCAGCTCAATGGGTGGGAGCTCCTACAATGAGCAGTTCTTC

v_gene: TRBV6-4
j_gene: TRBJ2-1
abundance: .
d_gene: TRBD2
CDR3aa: CASISGRRTGYNEQFF
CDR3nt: TGTGCCAGCATCAGCGGGAGACGTACGGGGTACAATGAGCAGTTCTTC

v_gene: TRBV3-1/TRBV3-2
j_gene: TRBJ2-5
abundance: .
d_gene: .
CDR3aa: CASSGVGETQYF
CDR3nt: TGTGCCAGCAGTGGAGTTGGCGAGACCCAGTACTTC

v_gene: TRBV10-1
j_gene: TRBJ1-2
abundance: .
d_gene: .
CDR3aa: CASLKRALSYGYTF
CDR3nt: TGCGCCAGCCTCAAGAGGGCCCTAAGCTATGGCTACACCTTC

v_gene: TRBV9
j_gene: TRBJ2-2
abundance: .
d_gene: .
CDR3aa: CASSVTGSGTGELFF
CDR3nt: TGTGCCAGCAGCGTAACCGGATCGGGCACCGGGGAGCTGTTTTTT

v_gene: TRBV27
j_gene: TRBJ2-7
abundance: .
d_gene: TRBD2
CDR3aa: CATQLAGPLGEQYF
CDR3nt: TGTGCCACCCAACTAGCGGGGCCTTTGGGGGAGCAGTACTTC

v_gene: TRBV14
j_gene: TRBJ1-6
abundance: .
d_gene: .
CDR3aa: CASSLRGSYNSPLHF
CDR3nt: TGTGCCAGCAGCCTAAGGGGCTCCTATAATTCACCCCTCCACTTT

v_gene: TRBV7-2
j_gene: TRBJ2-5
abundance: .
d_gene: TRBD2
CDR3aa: CASSTSGLAGETQYF
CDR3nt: TGTGCCAGCAGCACGTCGGGACTAGCGGGAGAGACCCAGTACTTC

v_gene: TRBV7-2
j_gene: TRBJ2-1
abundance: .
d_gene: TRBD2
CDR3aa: CASSEQGSGRYNEQFF
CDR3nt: TGTGCCAGCAGCGAACAAGGTAGCGGGAGATACAATGAGCAGTTCTTC

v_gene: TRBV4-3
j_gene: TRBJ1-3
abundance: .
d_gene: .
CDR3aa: CASSHRGGNTIYF
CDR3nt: TGCGCCAGCAGCCATAGGGGTGGAAACACCATATATTTT

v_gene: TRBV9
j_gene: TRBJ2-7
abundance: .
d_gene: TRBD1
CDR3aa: CASSARTGGDEQYF
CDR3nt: TGTGCCAGCAGCGCCCGGACAGGGGGCGACGAGCAGTACTTC

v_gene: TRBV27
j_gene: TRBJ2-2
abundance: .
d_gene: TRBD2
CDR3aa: CASSFQTSGTVGELFF
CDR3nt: TGTGCCAGCAGTTTCCAGACTAGCGGGACTGTCGGGGAGCTGTTTTTT

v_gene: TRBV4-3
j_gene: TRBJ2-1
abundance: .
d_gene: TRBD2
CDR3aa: CASSQGLVPAPWNEQFF
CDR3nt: TGCGCCAGCAGCCAGGGACTAGTGCCTGCTCCTTGGAATGAGCAGTTCTTC